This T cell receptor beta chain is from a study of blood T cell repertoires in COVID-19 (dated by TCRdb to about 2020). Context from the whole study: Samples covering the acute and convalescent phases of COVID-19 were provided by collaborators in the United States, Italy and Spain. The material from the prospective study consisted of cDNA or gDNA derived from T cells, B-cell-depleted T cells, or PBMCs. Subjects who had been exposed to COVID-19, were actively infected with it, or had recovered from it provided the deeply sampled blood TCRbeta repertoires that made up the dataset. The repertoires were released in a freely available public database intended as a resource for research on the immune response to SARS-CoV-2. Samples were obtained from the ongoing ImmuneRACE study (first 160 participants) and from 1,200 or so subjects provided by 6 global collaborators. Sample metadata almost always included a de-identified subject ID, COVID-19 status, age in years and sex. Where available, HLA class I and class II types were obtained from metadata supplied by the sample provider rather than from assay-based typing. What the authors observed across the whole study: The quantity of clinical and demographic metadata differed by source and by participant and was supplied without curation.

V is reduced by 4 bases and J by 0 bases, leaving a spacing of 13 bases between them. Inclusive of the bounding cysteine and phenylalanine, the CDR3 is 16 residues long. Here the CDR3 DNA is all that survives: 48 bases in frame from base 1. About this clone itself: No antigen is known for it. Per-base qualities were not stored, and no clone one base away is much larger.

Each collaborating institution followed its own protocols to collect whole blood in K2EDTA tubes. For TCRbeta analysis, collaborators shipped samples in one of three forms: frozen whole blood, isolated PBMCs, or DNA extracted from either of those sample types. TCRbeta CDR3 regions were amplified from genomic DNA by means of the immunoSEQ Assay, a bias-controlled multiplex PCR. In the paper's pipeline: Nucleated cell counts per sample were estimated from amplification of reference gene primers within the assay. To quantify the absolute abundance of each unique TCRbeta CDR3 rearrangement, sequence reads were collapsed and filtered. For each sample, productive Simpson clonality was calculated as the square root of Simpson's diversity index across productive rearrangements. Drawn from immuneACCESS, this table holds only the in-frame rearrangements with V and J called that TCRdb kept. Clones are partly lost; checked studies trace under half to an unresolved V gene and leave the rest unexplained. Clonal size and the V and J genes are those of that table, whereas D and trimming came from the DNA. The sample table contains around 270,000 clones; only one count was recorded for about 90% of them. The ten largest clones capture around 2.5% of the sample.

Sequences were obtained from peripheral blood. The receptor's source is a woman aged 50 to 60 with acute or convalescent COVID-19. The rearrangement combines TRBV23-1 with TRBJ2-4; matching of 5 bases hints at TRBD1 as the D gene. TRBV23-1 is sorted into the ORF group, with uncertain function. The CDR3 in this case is CASSLRQHLAKNIQYF. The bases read TGCGCCAGCAGTCTTCGACAGCATCTAGCCAAAAACATTCAGTACTTC.